Described below is a single TCR beta chain sequence and its context. Its antigen is currently unknown. Researchers grouped second doses given at about 4 or about 12 weeks into one pool. The CDR3 is made up of 15 amino acids. CDR1 is KGHSH, CDR2 LQKENI, per germline. Trimming stripped 1 base from V and 2 bases from J, with 11 bases between. This specimen belongs to a study of T cell responses to AZD1222 COVID-19 vaccine. Study results and limitations: A reported finding is that nearly half of spike-specific TCRs target unmutated variant regions. Spike-specific TCR breadth and depth grew following two AZD1222 doses. Clonal diversity may have been underestimated, and the donors were mostly white British, with more females than males.

Repertoires were generated with immunoSEQ multiplex PCR, while TCRdb's copy carries only in-frame clones and drops some. Among 100,000 to 120,000 clones, 89% were seen once, and the ten largest hold 44%. This material consisted of peripheral blood, taken 28 days after the second AZD1222 dose. The rearrangement joins TRBV18 to TRBJ1-1; unclear D gene. The sequence derives from an adult who received the AZD1222 COVID-19 vaccine. The CDR3 nucleotides read TGTGCCAGCTCACCACGATTAGAAGCAAACACTGAAGCTTTCTTT. Its protein product is CASSPRLEANTEAFF.